This TCR beta chain was recovered during a study of spatial heterogeneity in lung cancer. Across the whole study: TCR transcript abundance in tumor regions was strongly correlated with the T cell module score obtained from matched bulk RNA-seq. Findings of the study overall: One measure, the expanded intratumoral alpha and beta TCR count, tracked tumor mutation counts.

Many counts were recorded for this clonotype. The antigen is unknown. This beta chain is an off-target read within a library intended for alpha chains, so its frequency means little. Time point meaning: sample taken at primary tumor resection. Sequencing of whole RNA from tumor, nontumor lung or frozen PBMC involved no sorting. CDR1 and CDR2 from the germline V gene are LNHDA and SQIVND (reference sequence). Trimming cost V 7 bases and J 5 bases, with 6 bases left between them. The CDR3 is 11 residues long. TCR cDNA molecules each had a unique molecular identifier. TCRdb re-called the 5' RACE reads through MiXCR, storing one row per CDR3 protein. This sample has 4,000 to 6,000 distinct CDR3 sequences, with about 6.4% found just once.

The chain couples TRBV19 to TRBJ2-4; D gene ambiguous. This sequence was found in a female donor with early-stage non-small cell lung cancer. The specimen comprised lung tumor tissue, sampled at surgery. CDR3 residues: CASKSQNIQYF. DNA of the CDR3: TGTGCCAGTAAGAGTCAAAACATTCAGTACTTC.